Each of the 31 T cell receptor beta chains below was sequenced from the same sample in a study of CD4 and CD8 cells across lung adenocarcinoma regions. TCRdb used MiXCR to reprocess the PCR reads, holding one entry per CDR3 protein. The data hold about 19,000 distinct CDR3 sequences, with 46% observed a single time. Sequenced material: CD4+ T cells from the margin of a lung tumor. The source is a male donor with lung adenocarcinoma. The CD4 and CD8 labels of this study may be unreliable.

Note on this clonotype: Just one base apart from a much larger clone, this may be a read error. This chain links TRBV7-9 with TRBJ2-1; D may be TRBD1 (6 bases). CDR3 length: 16 residues. Germline CDR1 SEHNR, CDR2 FQNEAQ (reference sequence). The V and J ends lost 7 bases and 10 bases respectively, with 26 bases between them. The CDR3 coding sequence is TGTGCCAGCACCCAGGGACCGGGACAAGAAGGCTACGAGCAGTTCTTC. Its translation: CASTQGPGQEGYEQFF.

This clonotype appeared a few times. V usage is TRBV9 and J usage is TRBJ1-2; D not resolved. The CDR3 runs 12 residues. Germline CDR1 SGDLS, CDR2 YYNGEE. Trimming removed 6 bases at V and 7 bases at J, with 13 bases between. The CDR3: CASTPPLGGYTF. CDR3 bases: TGTGCCAGCACCCCCCCCCTGGGTGGCTACACCTTC. Full variable domain (missing parts from reference TRBV9 and TRBJ1-2): DSGVTQTPKHLITATGQRVTLRCSPRSGDLSVYWYQQSLDQGLQFLIQYYNGEERAKGNILERFSAQQFPDLHSELNLSSLELGDSALYFCASTPPLGGYTFGSGTRLTVV.

This clonotype has a count of ten or more. The CDR3: CAISAATSTYEQFF. The CDR3 region has the DNA TGTGCCATCAGTGCCGCAACTAGCACCTATGAGCAGTTCTTC. The rearrangement joins TRBV10-3 to TRBJ2-1; a possible D gene is TRBD2 (6 bases). The V end was cut by 4 bases, the J end by 8 bases, with 15 bases between. CDR3 size: 14 residues. Germline CDR1 ENHRY, CDR2 SYGVKD.

This clonotype was counted ten times or more. The chain has TRBV14 and TRBJ2-1; 9 bases map to TRBD2. V shed 2 bases and J 0 bases; nucleotides not matched to a gene: 5. The CDR3 contains 17 residues. Germline-derived CDR1 and CDR2 are SGHDN and FVKESK. The chain's CDR3 is CASSQRSGSHSYNEQFF. DNA of the CDR3: TGTGCCAGCAGCCAACGTAGCGGGAGCCACTCCTACAATGAGCAGTTCTTC.

The gene calls are TRBV25-1 and TRBJ2-5, with 13 bases identical to TRBD2. The CDR3 has 15 residues. The V segment lost 6 bases and the J segment 11 bases; nucleotides outside the gene matches: 12. CDR1 MGHDK and CDR2 SYGVNS come from the germline V gene. The CDR3 region has the DNA TGTGCCAGCAGCGTCCCGGGACTAGCGGGAAGGATGCAGTACTTC. It is translated as CASSVPGLAGRMQYF.

This clonotype was counted ten times or more. The chain uses TRBV10-1 and TRBJ1-6; D may be TRBD1 (5 bases). V dropped 4 bases and J dropped 6 bases, with 7 bases sitting between them. CDR3 length equals 13 residues. Germline loops: CDR1 WNHNN, CDR2 SYGVQD (reference sequence). DNA for the CDR3: TGCGCCAGCAGTGGGACACCTAATTCACCCCTCCACTTT. Its translation: CASSGTPNSPLHF.

This clonotype is medium-sized. V usage is TRBV4-1 and J usage is TRBJ1-4, with 9 bases that match TRBD1. CDR1 is MGHRA and CDR2 is YSYEKL in the germline V gene. This CDR3 has 15 residues. The V gene end was trimmed by 4 bases and the J gene end by 6 bases; junction bases not matched to a gene: 6. The CDR3 here is CASSPQGTGYEKLFF. Here the CDR3 DNA reads TGCGCCAGCAGCCCCCAAGGGACAGGGTATGAAAAACTGTTTTTT.

V usage is TRBV6-1 and J usage is TRBJ2-4, with 9 nucleotides matching TRBD2. Germline CDR1 and CDR2: MNHNS and SASEGT. CDR3 size: 13 residues. V was clipped by 6 bases and J by 12 bases; unmatched bases: 9. CDR3 DNA sequence: TGTGCCAGCAGCCGGGGGCGGGAGGGCCGTCAGTACTTC. Encoded protein: CASSRGREGRQYF.

The chain employs TRBV6-1 and TRBJ2-1; 9 nucleotides align to TRBD1. Germline CDR1 is MNHNS and CDR2 is SASEGT. This CDR3 is 16 amino acids long. The V and J ends lost 0 bases and 8 bases, in that order; junction bases with no gene match: 8. CDR3 nucleotide sequence: TGTGCCAGCAGTGAAGCTTGGGACAGGGCTTGGGATGAGCAGTTCTTC. Its protein product is CASSEAWDRAWDEQFF.

The chain recombines TRBV25-1 with TRBJ1-2; D might be TRBD1 (6 bases). Germline V CDR1 and CDR2: MGHDK, SYGVNS. Between the trimmed V and J ends, which lost 6 bases and 4 bases, there was a span of 21 bases. The CDR3 contains 16 residues. CDR3 coding DNA: TGTGCCAGCAGCCCCCCAACAGGGAGGGAGGGCTATGGCTACACCTTC. It yields the protein CASSPPTGREGYGYTF.

The V call is TRBV10-2, the J call TRBJ2-5; D unresolved. The J call is in doubt because the DNA end fits TRBJ2-7 better. The CDR3 covers 13 residues. Germline CDR1 reads WSHSY; CDR2 reads SAAADI. The CDR3 here is CASSDPDTYEQYF. In DNA form, the CDR3 reads TGCGCCAGCAGTGATCCTGATACCTACGAGCAGTACTTC.

This clonotype was observed a few times. V usage is TRBV11-3 and J usage is TRBJ2-5; TRBD1 aligns across 7 bases. Germline values: CDR1 SGHNT, CDR2 YENEEA. The CDR3 contains 14 residues. The J segment lost 4 bases and the V segment lost 2 bases, leaving 4 bases of the junction unmatched. The CDR3 nucleotides are TGTGCCAGCAGCTTAACGAGGGGGCGAGAGACCCAGTACTTC. This codes for CASSLTRGRETQYF.

The sample holds many counts of this clonotype. This chain joins TRBV29-1 and TRBJ2-1; 12 bases match TRBD1. CDR1 is SQVTM and CDR2 is ANQGSEA in the germline V gene. The CDR3 has 14 residues. V shed 8 bases and J 8 bases; nucleotides not matched to a gene: 10. In DNA form, the CDR3 reads TGCAGCCTTAAACCGGGACAGGGGGCGTATGAGCAGTTCTTC. It specifies CSLKPGQGAYEQFF.

The CDR3 DNA reads TGTGCCAGCAGTGAAGCGGGCCTAGGCGCCTACGAGCAGTACTTC. Translating it yields CASSEAGLGAYEQYF. J is TRBJ2-5 and V is TRBV6-1; D is undetermined. The DNA end is a closer match to TRBJ2-7, so the J assignment may be wrong. From germline, CDR1 is MNHNS and CDR2 SASEGT. The CDR3 has 15 residues.

Only one count was recorded for this clonotype. The junction shows a germline mismatch at one end, possibly a read error. The rearrangement uses TRBV10-2 and TRBJ2-4; tentatively, D is TRBD2 (5 bases). Germline CDR1 and CDR2: WSHSY and SAAADI. This CDR3 region has 14 residues. CDR3 sequence (DNA): TGCCGCGTCTGTGGGCTAGGAGGCAAAGACATTCAGTACTTC. This encodes CRVCGLGGKDIQYF.

By sample share, this clonotype is medium-sized. The V call is TRBV10-1, the J call TRBJ2-3; 7 bases match TRBD2. Trimming at V came to 4 bases and at J to 6 bases, leaving 10 bases not matched to a gene. The CDR3 runs 15 residues. Germline V gene sequence: CDR1 WNHNN, CDR2 SYGVQD (reference sequence). The CDR3 loop is CASSGAGEGQDTQYF. The CDR3 bases are TGCGCCAGCAGTGGGGCGGGAGAAGGTCAGGATACGCAGTATTTT.

This clonotype was observed at least ten times. Being one base from a much bigger clone, this may be a read error. This chain connects TRBV7-2 to TRBJ2-1, with 9 bases that match TRBD2. The trim removed 4 bases at V and 13 bases at J, leaving 26 bases unmatched. Germline CDR1 SGHTA, CDR2 FQGNSA. The length of the CDR3 is 19 residues. The CDR3 reads CASSSRGEGAGGREETQFF. Written as DNA, the CDR3 is TGTGCCAGCAGCTCCCGTGGGGAGGGAGCGGGGGGTAGGGAAGAGACCCAGTTCTTC.

By share, this clonotype ranks as large. V usage is TRBV6-5 and J usage is TRBJ2-5; TRBD1 matches at 8 bases. This CDR3 is built from 15 residues. Germline V gene lookup returns CDR1 MNHEY and CDR2 SVGAGI. V lost 4 bases to trimming and J lost 5 bases; unmatched junction nucleotides: 9. CDR3 in amino acids: CASSSYDRGGETQYF. The DNA for the CDR3 is TGTGCCAGCAGTTCCTACGACAGGGGTGGGGAGACCCAGTACTTC.

A note on this clonotype: A junction end diverges from the germline sequence, so it may reflect a read error. This chain links TRBV6-1 with TRBJ2-3; D may be TRBD1 (6 bases). This CDR3 is built from 15 residues. Germline CDR1 MNHNS, CDR2 SASEGT. CDR3 protein: CGSSWGLWGTDTQYF. The CDR3 DNA is TGTGGCAGCAGCTGGGGGCTGTGGGGCACAGATACGCAGTATTTC.

This chain links TRBV10-2 with TRBJ2-4, with D possibly being TRBD2 (6 bases). Germline V CDR1 and CDR2: WSHSY, SAAADI. This CDR3 comprises 14 residues. The ends were cut back, 10 bases at V and 13 bases at J, with 26 bases in the middle. The DNA of the CDR3 is TGCGCCATCAGCGGGCTGGGAGGCAAAAATACGCAGTACTTC. Protein sequence: CAISGLGGKNTQYF.

This clonotype was seen a few times. V gene TRBV7-3 combines with J gene TRBJ2-3; 12 bases are a match to TRBD2. The J segment lost 6 bases and the V segment lost 5 bases, leaving 12 bases of the junction unmatched. Germline loops: CDR1 SGHTA, CDR2 FQGTGA. CDR3 length: 17 amino acids. CDR3 residues: CASSPQGGTSGRDTQYF. The CDR3, as DNA: TGTGCCAGCAGCCCGCAGGGGGGGACTAGCGGGCGCGATACGCAGTATTTT.

This chain uses TRBV7-2 with TRBJ2-1; possibly TRBD1 or TRBD2 for D (6 bases each). There are 13 residues in the CDR3. Germline lookup yields CDR1 SGHTA and CDR2 FQGNSA. Between the trimmed V and J ends, which lost 10 bases and 2 bases, there was a span of 12 bases. The CDR3 loop reads CANRGGPYNEQFF. The CDR3 DNA follows: TGTGCCAATCGTGGGGGGCCCTACAATGAGCAGTTCTTC.

This clonotype was counted at least ten times. A junction boundary mismatches the germline segment, possibly from a read error. CDR3 residues: CAGSEGGGGGGGYTF. The CDR3, as DNA: TGTGCCGGCAGTGAGGGGGGGGGGGGGGGGGGGGGCTACACCTTC. This chain uses TRBV6-1 with TRBJ1-2; weak D call: TRBD1 (6 bases). CDR1 is MNHNS, CDR2 SASEGT, per germline. This CDR3 has 15 amino acids.

This clonotype was seen many times. The CDR3 loop is CASSEWGTSGTTDTQYF. The CDR3 DNA reads as TGCGCCAGCAGTGAGTGGGGGACTAGCGGAACCACAGATACGCAGTATTTT. The chain recombines TRBV10-1 with TRBJ2-3; 11 bases are shared with TRBD2. This CDR3 comprises 17 residues. CDR1 WNHNN and CDR2 SYGVQD come from the germline V gene (reference sequence). Unmatched junction bases numbered 5, after V lost 1 base and J lost 2 bases.

This clonotype showed up just a few times. This rearrangement joins TRBV6-5 to TRBJ2-1, with D possibly TRBD1 on 6 matching bases. The V end was cut by 2 bases, the J end by 6 bases, with 14 bases between. The CDR3 is 15 residues long. Looked up from germline, CDR1 is MNHEY and CDR2 is SVGAGI. CDR3 in amino acids: CASSYGAGASNEQFF. Here the CDR3 DNA reads TGTGCCAGCAGTTACGGGGCAGGGGCGAGCAATGAGCAGTTCTTC.

The chain recombines TRBV6-1 with TRBJ2-5; D not certain. TRBJ2-7 explains the end of the DNA better; the J call may be wrong. From germline, CDR1 is MNHNS and CDR2 SASEGT. This CDR3 is 14 amino acids long. The CDR3 DNA follows: TGTGCCACCAGCCCATCATCGATCGGGTACGAGCAGTACTTC. Its protein is CATSPSSIGYEQYF.

About this clonotype: Sequence at one end of the junction differs from germline and may be a read error. This chain joins TRBV10-1 and TRBJ2-3; possibly TRBD1 or TRBD2 for D (5 bases each). Per germline, CDR1 WNHNN and CDR2 SYGVQD (reference sequence). CDR3 length: 15 residues. The CDR3 loop is CASGEGLRGTDTQYF. CDR3 bases: TGCGCCAGCGGTGAGGGGCTGCGAGGCACAGATACGCAGTATTTC.

This clonotype was counted at least ten times. The chain employs TRBV4-1 and TRBJ2-3; 10 nucleotides agree with TRBD2. V was pared by 2 bases and J by 1 base, with 9 bases of the junction left unmatched. The CDR3 length is 18 residues. In germline, CDR1 is MGHRA, CDR2 YSYEKL. CDR3 region: CASSQRYTGTSGTDTQYF. CDR3 bases: TGCGCCAGCAGCCAACGTTATACCGGGACTAGCGGCACAGATACGCAGTATTTT.

The chain employs TRBV7-2 and TRBJ2-5, with 9 bases that match TRBD1. The J call could be wrong; TRBJ2-7 is a better fit for the DNA end. The CDR3 is made up of 16 amino acids. Germline CDR1 is SGHTA and CDR2 is FQGNSA. CDR3 residues: CASSSGGQGPPYEQYF. CDR3 sequence (DNA): TGTGCCAGCAGCTCGGGGGGACAGGGCCCTCCCTACGAGCAGTACTTC.

As regards this clonotype: The junction shows a germline mismatch at one end, possibly a read error. The rearrangement links TRBV10-2 to TRBJ2-4, with D perhaps given as TRBD1 or TRBD2 (5 bases each). Germline V gene lookup returns CDR1 WSHSY and CDR2 SAAADI. There are 14 residues in the CDR3. CDR3 in DNA: TGCGCCAGCAGGGGGCTGGGAGCCGAAAACATTCAGTACTTC. It is translated as CASRGLGAENIQYF.

This clonotype was detected a few times. The CDR3 protein is CASSYTSGTDQPQHF. The DNA for the CDR3 is TGTGCCAGCAGTTACACTTCCGGGACCGATCAGCCCCAGCATTTT. The chain carries TRBV6-5 and TRBJ1-5, with a weak D call TRBD1 (5 bases). Germline assignment: CDR1 MNHEY and CDR2 SVGAGI. Trimming cost V 2 bases and J 5 bases, with 13 bases left between them. The CDR3 has 15 residues.